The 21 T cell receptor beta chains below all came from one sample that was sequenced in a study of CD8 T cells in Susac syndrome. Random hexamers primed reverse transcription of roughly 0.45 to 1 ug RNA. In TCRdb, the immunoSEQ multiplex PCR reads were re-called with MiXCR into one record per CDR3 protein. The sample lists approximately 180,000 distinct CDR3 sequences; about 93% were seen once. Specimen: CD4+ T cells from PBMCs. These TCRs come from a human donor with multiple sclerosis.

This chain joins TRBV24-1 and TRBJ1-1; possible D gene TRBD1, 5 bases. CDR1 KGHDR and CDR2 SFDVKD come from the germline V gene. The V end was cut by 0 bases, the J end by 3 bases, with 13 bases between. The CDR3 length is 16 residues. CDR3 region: CATSDLRGKWDTEAFF. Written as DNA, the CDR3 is TGTGCCACCAGTGATTTGCGGGGCAAGTGGGACACTGAAGCTTTCTTT.

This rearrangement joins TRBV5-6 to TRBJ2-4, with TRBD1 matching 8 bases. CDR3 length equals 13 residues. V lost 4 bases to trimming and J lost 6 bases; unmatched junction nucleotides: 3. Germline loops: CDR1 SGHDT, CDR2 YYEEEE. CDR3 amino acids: CASSTDRGNIQYF. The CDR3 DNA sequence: TGTGCCAGCAGCACCGACAGGGGAAACATTCAGTACTTC.

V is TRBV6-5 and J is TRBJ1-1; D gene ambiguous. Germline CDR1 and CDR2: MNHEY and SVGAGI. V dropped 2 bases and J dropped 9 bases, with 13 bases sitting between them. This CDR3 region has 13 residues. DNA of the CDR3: TGTGCCAGCAGTTACCCGGGGATTCCTCAAGCTTTCTTT. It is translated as CASSYPGIPQAFF.

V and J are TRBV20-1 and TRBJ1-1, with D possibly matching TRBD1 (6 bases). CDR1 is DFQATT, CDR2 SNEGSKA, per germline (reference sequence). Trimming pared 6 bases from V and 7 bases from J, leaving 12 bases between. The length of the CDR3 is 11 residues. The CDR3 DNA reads TGCAGTGCCGGAGGGGGTCTTGAAGCTTTCTTT. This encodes CSAGGGLEAFF.

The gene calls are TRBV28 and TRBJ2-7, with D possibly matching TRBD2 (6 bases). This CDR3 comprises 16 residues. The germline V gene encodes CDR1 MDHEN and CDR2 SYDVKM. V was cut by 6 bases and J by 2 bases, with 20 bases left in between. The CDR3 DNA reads TGTGCCAGCAGCCCCGGGAGTCGGTACCCGCCCTACGAGCAGTACTTC. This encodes CASSPGSRYPPYEQYF.

The CDR3 sequence is CASHQGDAKQFF. The CDR3 DNA follows: TGTGCCAGCCATCAGGGGGACGCAAAGCAGTTCTTC. The rearrangement links TRBV5-6 to TRBJ2-1, with 7 bases lining up with TRBD1. The germline CDR1 and CDR2 sequences are SGHDT and YYEEEE. The CDR3 runs to 12 residues. With 7 bases clipped from V and 11 bases from J, the junction kept 9 bases outside the gene matches.

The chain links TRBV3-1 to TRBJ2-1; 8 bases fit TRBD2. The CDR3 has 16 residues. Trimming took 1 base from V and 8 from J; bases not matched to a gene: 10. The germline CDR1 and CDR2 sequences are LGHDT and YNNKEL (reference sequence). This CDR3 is CASSQGVTGGLDEQFF. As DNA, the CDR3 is TGTGCCAGCAGCCAAGGGGTGACGGGAGGGTTAGATGAGCAGTTCTTC.

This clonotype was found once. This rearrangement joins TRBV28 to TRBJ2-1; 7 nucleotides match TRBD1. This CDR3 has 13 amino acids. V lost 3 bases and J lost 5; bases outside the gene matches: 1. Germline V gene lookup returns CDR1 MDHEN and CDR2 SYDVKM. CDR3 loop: CASSLTGNNEQFF. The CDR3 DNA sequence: TGTGCCAGCAGTTTGACAGGGAACAATGAGCAGTTCTTC.

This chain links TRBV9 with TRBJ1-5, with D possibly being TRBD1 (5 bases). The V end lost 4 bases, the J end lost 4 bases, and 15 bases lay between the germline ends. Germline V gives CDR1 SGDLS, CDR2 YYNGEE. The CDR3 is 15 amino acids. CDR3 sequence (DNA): TGTGCCAGCAGCCCCGGGGCGTTAGGAAATCAGCCCCAGCATTTT. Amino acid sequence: CASSPGALGNQPQHF.

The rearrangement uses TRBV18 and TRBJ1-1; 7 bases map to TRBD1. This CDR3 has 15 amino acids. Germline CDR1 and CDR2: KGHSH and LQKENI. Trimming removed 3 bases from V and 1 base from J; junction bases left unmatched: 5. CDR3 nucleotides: TGTGCCAGCTCACCCCAACAGGGGCCGAACACTGAAGCTTTCTTT. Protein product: CASSPQQGPNTEAFF.

The CDR3 sequence is CSAIPATSAGTDTQYF. In nucleotides, the CDR3 is TGCAGTGCCATTCCGGCGACTAGCGCGGGCACAGATACGCAGTATTTT. This chain joins TRBV20-1 and TRBJ2-3; 8 bases line up with TRBD2. V lost 6 bases to trimming and J lost 1 base; unmatched junction nucleotides: 12. This CDR3 region has 16 residues. The V gene's germline CDR1 is DFQATT and CDR2 SNEGSKA (reference sequence).

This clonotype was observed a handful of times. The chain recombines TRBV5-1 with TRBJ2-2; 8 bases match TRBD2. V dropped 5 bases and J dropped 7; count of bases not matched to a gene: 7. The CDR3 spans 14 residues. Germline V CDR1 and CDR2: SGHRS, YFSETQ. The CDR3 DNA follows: TGCGCCAGCAGTATAGCGGGGACCAGCGGGGAGCTGTTTTTT. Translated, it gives CASSIAGTSGELFF.

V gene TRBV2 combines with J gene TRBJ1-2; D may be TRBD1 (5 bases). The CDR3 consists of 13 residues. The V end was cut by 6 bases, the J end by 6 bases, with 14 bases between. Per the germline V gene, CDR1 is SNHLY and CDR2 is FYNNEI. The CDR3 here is CASSGRRGDGYTF. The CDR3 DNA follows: TGTGCCAGCAGCGGTAGACGGGGGGATGGCTACACCTTC.

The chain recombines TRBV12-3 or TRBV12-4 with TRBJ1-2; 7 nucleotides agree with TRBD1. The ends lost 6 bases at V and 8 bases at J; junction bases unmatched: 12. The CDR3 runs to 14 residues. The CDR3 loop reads CASRPEPTGSGYTF. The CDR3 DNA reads TGTGCCAGCAGACCCGAACCGACAGGGTCCGGCTACACCTTC.

The CDR3 sequence: CASSQGTGSGYTF. In nucleotides, the CDR3 is TGTGCCAGCAGCCAAGGGACAGGATCTGGCTACACCTTC. V is TRBV3-1 and J is TRBJ1-2; TRBD1 aligns across 7 bases. This CDR3 is 13 amino acids long. J gave up 7 bases and V 1 base, and 3 bases lay outside the gene matches. The germline CDR1 and CDR2 sequences are LGHDT and YNNKEL (reference sequence).

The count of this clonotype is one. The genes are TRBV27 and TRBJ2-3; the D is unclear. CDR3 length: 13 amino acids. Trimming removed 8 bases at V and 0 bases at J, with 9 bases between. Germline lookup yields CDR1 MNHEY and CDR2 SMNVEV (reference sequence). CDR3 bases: TGTGCCAGCTGGGCTTCAAGCACAGATACGCAGTATTTT. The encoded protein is CASWASSTDTQYF.

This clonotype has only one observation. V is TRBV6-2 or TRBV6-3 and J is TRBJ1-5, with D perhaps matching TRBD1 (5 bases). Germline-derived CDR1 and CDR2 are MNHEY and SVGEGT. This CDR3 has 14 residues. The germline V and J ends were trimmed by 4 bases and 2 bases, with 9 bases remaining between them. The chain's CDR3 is CASSFEQGNQPQHF. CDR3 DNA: TGTGCCAGCAGTTTCGAACAGGGCAATCAGCCCCAGCATTTT.

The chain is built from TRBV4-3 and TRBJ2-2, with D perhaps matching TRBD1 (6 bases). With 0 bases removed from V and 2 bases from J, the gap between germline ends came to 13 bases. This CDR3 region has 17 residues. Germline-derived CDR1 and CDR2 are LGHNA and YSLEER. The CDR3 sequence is CASSQEMTGANTGELFF. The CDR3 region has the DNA TGCGCCAGCAGCCAAGAGATGACAGGAGCAAACACCGGGGAGCTGTTTTTT.

CDR3 amino acids: CASSQEQGRSYEQYF. CDR3 nucleotide sequence: TGCGCCAGCAGCCAAGAACAGGGTCGCTCCTACGAGCAGTACTTC. The rearrangement links TRBV4-3 to TRBJ2-7, with a weak D call TRBD1 (6 bases). The CDR3 has 15 amino acids. From germline, CDR1 is LGHNA and CDR2 YSLEER. V was shortened by 0 bases and J by 0 bases, with 9 bases between the two germline ends.

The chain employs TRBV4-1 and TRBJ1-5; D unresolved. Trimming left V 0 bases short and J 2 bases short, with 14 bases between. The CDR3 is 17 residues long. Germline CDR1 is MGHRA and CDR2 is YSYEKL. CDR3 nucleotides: TGCGCCAGCAGCCAAGAAAGGCGATCCGGCGGCAATCAGCCCCAGCATTTT. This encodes CASSQERRSGGNQPQHF.

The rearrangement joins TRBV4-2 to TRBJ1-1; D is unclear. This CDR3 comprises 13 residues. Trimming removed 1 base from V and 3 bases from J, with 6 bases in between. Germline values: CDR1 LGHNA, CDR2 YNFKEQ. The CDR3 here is CASSQGADTEAFF. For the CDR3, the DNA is TGTGCCAGCAGCCAAGGGGCAGACACTGAAGCTTTCTTT.